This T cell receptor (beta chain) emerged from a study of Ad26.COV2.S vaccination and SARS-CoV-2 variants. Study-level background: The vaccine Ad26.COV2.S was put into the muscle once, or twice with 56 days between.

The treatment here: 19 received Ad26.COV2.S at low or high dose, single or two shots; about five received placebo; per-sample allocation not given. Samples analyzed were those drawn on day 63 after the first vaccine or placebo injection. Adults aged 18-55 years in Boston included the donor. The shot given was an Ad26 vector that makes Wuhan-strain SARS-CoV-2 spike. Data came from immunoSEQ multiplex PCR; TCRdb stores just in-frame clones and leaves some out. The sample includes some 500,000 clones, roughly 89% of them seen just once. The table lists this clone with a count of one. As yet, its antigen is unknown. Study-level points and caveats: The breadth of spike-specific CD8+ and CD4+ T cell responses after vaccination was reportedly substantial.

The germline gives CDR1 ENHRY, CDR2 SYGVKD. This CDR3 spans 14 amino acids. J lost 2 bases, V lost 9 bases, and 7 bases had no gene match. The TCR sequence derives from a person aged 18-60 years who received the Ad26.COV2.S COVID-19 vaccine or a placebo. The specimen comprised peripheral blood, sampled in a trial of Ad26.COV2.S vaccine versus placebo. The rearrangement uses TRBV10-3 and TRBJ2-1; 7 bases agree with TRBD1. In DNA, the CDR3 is TGTGCCATGAACAGGGGCGCGACCTACAATGAGCAGTTCTTC. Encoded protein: CAMNRGATYNEQFF.